This is a list of T cell receptor beta chains from one sample in a study of OX40 agonist ivuxolimab in advanced cancers. Profiling relied on immunoSEQ multiplex PCR, and the TCRdb table lists in-frame clones only, not all of them. The sample carries tens of thousands of clones, approximately 92% recorded once. The sequenced sample was CD4+ or CD8+ T cells sorted from blood, obtained in a trial of the OX40 agonist ivuxolimab. Receptors originate from an adult with an advanced solid tumor such as melanoma, head and neck, liver or kidney cancer. Both conserved end residues are part of each CDR3. The D gene is left open where the match is weak. Size is stated for part of the rows, as once, few or many counts, or as a class when the clone is expanded.

>.|TRBJ2-2|.|TRBV11-2
CASSGGTGELFF
TGTGCCAGTTCCGGGGGCACCGGGGAGCTGTTTTTT
>once|TRBJ1-1|.|TRBV9
CASSVAENTEAFF
TGTGCCAGCAGCGTGGCAGAGAACACTGAAGCTTTCTTT
>.|TRBJ2-7|.|TRBV27
CASSDPGNEQYF
TGTGCCAGCAGTGACCCAGGGAACGAGCAGTACTTC
>.|TRBJ2-7|TRBD2|TRBV9
CASSPRSGGDSYEQYF
TGTGCCAGCAGCCCACGTAGCGGGGGGGATTCCTACGAGCAGTACTTC
>.|TRBJ2-3|TRBD2|TRBV11-2
CASSDNAGGWTDTQYF
TGTGCCAGCAGCGATAACGCGGGAGGGTGGACAGATACGCAGTATTTT
>.|TRBJ2-7|.|TRBV5-4
CASSSGTVGEQYF
TGTGCCAGCAGCTCAGGGACGGTCGGGGAGCAGTACTTC
>.|TRBJ2-5|.|TRBV5-8
CASSLYDRKETQYF
TGTGCCAGCAGCTTGTATGACAGAAAAGAGACCCAGTACTTC
>.|TRBJ2-3|TRBD2|TRBV27
CASSFSPSGPLDTQYF
TGTGCCAGCAGTTTTTCGCCTAGCGGTCCCCTAGATACGCAGTATTTT
>once|TRBJ2-1|TRBD2|TRBV5-6
CASSPTTPLAGLYNEQFF
TGTGCCAGCAGCCCTACAACCCCTCTAGCGGGCTTATACAATGAGCAGTTCTTC
>.|TRBJ1-1|.|TRBV6-5
CASRTAISTEAFF
TGTGCCAGCAGGACCGCAATTAGCACTGAAGCTTTCTTT